The entry below gives a single T cell receptor beta chain sequence along with its context. Its antigen is still unknown. Just one base apart from a much larger clone, this may be a read error. This sample is drawn from a study of blood T cells in healthy people across ages. Whole-study results and caveats: The diversity estimates, figures obtained from one million T cells, were considered underestimates.

Roughly 10 milliliters of peripheral blood were drawn from each donor into EDTA-treated tubes. Per germline, CDR1 SGHTA and CDR2 FQGNSA. The CDR3 is made up of 17 amino acids. With 7 bases clipped from V and 1 base from J, the junction kept 13 bases outside the gene matches. Primers used in a second PCR of about 7 to 11 cycles were a sample-barcoded 5' primer and a J-beta primer mix. Paired-end reads containing CDR3 totaled no fewer than 3 million for each sample. MiXCR, applied by TCRdb to the 5' RACE reads, yields one record per CDR3 protein. The sample contains 500,000 to 700,000 distinct CDR3 sequences, roughly 30% of which appear only once.

The chain uses TRBV7-2 and TRBJ2-3; 8 bases align to TRBD2. The receptor comes from a woman at least 80 years old in good health. Sequencing used blood. The CDR3 region has the DNA TGTGCCAGCACCTCGTTGCCGGGGGGGACTGGCACAGATACGCAGTATTTT. It yields the protein CASTSLPGGTGTDTQYF.